Presented here are 14 T cell receptor beta chains from one specimen sequenced in a study of cytomegalovirus exposure and HLA in healthy donors (dated by TCRdb to the late 2010s). The library was produced with the immunoSEQ multiplex PCR assay. The multiplex PCR relied on a mix of 60 forward primers for TCR Vbeta segments and 13 reverse primers for TCR Jbeta segments. TCRdb obtained this table from immuneACCESS and retained in-frame rearrangements with V and J assigned. These tables miss some clones; where compared with another copy, unresolved V genes account for less than half of the shortfall, and the remainder is unexplained. The sample table shows 200,000 to 250,000 clones, and 65% to 85% are seen once. The ten largest clones add up to approximately 0.71% of the sample. Sequencing input: PBMCs. These receptors came from a boy younger than 10 in good health and CMV-seronegative.

The chain links TRBV19 to TRBJ2-7, with 10 positions matching TRBD1. The CDR3 has 15 residues. V shed 5 bases, J shed 6 bases, and the junction held 10 bases outside the gene matches. CDR1 is LNHDA and CDR2 is SQIVND in the germline V gene (reference sequence). The CDR3 reads CASSLSGQGFLEQYF. DNA of the CDR3: TGTGCCAGTAGTCTTTCGGGACAGGGGTTTCTCGAGCAGTACTTC.

The chain employs TRBV5-6 and TRBJ2-7; TRBD2 might be the D (5 bases). Trimming pared 0 bases from V and 5 bases from J, leaving 12 bases between. The CDR3 is 14 residues long. CDR1 is SGHDT, CDR2 YYEEEE, per germline. CDR3 sequence (DNA): TGTGCCAGCAGCTTGGGGGCGGGTCGGAACGAGCAGTACTTC. Translated, it gives CASSLGAGRNEQYF. Drawing the rest from reference TRBV5-6 and TRBJ2-7, the complete variable domain is DAGVTQSPTHLIKTRGQQVTLRCSPKSGHDTVSWYQQALGQGPQFIFQYYEEEERQRGNFPDRFSGHQFPNYSSELNVNALLLGDSALYLCASSLGAGRNEQYFGPGTRLTVT.

V usage is TRBV6-1 and J usage is TRBJ2-7; 7 bases are a match to TRBD2. The CDR3 extends over 14 amino acids. J was trimmed by 3 bases and V by 3 bases; bases with no gene match: 5. Germline CDR1 MNHNS, CDR2 SASEGT. The chain's CDR3 is CASSEVGGGYEQYF. The DNA for the CDR3 is TGTGCCAGCAGTGAGGTGGGGGGGGGCTACGAGCAGTACTTC.

The V call is TRBV21-1, the J call TRBJ1-4; the table's TRBD1 call for D was not verified on the DNA. TRBV21-1 is given as a pseudogene. The CDR3 totals 15 residues. The CDR3 reads CASSEGASTNEKLFF. The CDR3 DNA sequence: TGTGCCAGCAGTGAGGGGGCGAGCACTAATGAAAAACTGTTTTTT.

The chain recombines TRBV15 with TRBJ1-1; 8 bases align to TRBD1. Germline loops: CDR1 LNHNV, CDR2 YYDKDF (reference sequence). The CDR3 loop spans 15 amino acids. With V trimmed by 3 bases and J by 0 bases, 3 bases remained unmatched. This CDR3 is CATSSWTGLNTEAFF. In DNA, the CDR3 is TGTGCCACCAGCAGCTGGACAGGGCTGAACACTGAAGCTTTCTTT.

The chain links TRBV7-9 to TRBJ1-2; D remains ambiguous. The V gene lost 4 bases and the J gene lost 6 bases, with 15 bases spanning the gap. Germline values: CDR1 SEHNR, CDR2 FQNEAQ (reference sequence). This CDR3 spans 14 amino acids. This CDR3 reads CASSSGIGGDGYTF. The CDR3 DNA follows: TGTGCCAGCAGCTCCGGTATAGGTGGAGATGGCTACACCTTC.

In nucleotides, the CDR3 is TGTGCCAGCTCCCCGAGGGCAGGGGAGATTCAAGAGACCCAGTACTTC. Translated: CASSPRAGEIQETQYF. The chain combines TRBV18 with TRBJ2-5; D possibly corresponds to TRBD1 (6 bases). Germline lookup yields CDR1 KGHSH and CDR2 LQKENI. The CDR3 has 16 amino acids. Between the trimmed V and J ends, which lost 6 bases and 2 bases, there was a span of 19 bases. The full variable domain, with the rest looked up from reference TRBV18 and TRBJ2-5, is NAGVMQNPRHLVRRRGQEARLRCSPMKGHSHVYWYRQLPEEGLKFMVYLQKENIIDESGMPKERFSAEFPKEGPSILRIQQVVRGDSAAYFCASSPRAGEIQETQYFGPGTRLLVL.

The chain uses TRBV29-1 and TRBJ2-2; 7 nucleotides align to TRBD1. V shed 8 bases and J 1 base; nucleotides not matched to a gene: 4. The CDR3 runs to 13 residues. Germline lookup yields CDR1 SQVTM and CDR2 ANQGSEA. The CDR3 reads CSLRQGNTGELFF. The DNA for the CDR3 is TGCAGCCTAAGACAGGGGAACACCGGGGAGCTGTTTTTT.

The chain joins TRBV2 to TRBJ2-7; TRBD2 aligns across 8 bases. Germline CDR1 SNHLY, CDR2 FYNNEI. This CDR3 region has 17 residues. The J segment lost 2 bases and the V segment lost 2 bases, leaving 11 bases of the junction unmatched. The CDR3 DNA sequence: TGTGCCAGCAGTGAATGGGGGGAGGTTAGCGGGGCCTACGAGCAGTACTTC. It yields the protein CASSEWGEVSGAYEQYF. The full variable domain, completed using reference TRBV2 and TRBJ2-7, is EPEVTQTPSHQVTQMGQEVILRCVPISNHLYFYWYRQILGQKVEFLVSFYNNEISEKSEIFDDQFSVERPDGSNFTLKIRSTKLEDSAMYFCASSEWGEVSGAYEQYFGPGTRLTVT.

The V and J genes are TRBV11-2 and TRBJ1-1, with 8 bases fitting TRBD1. V lost 3 bases, J lost 1 base, and 1 base stayed unmatched. Germline V gene data show CDR1 as SGHAT and CDR2 as FQNNGV. CDR3 size: 14 residues. Here the CDR3 DNA reads TGTGCCAGCAGCTTCGGACAGGGGAACACTGAAGCTTTCTTT. Its translation is CASSFGQGNTEAFF. Full variable domain (outside the CDR3, taken from reference TRBV11-2 and TRBJ1-1): EAGVAQSPRYKIIEKRQSVAFWCNPISGHATLYWYQQILGQGPKLLIQFQNNGVVDDSQLPKDRFSAERLKGVDSTLKIQPAKLEDSAVYLCASSFGQGNTEAFFGQGTRLTVV.

The chain has TRBV6-5 and TRBJ1-5, with 10 bases aligning to TRBD1. Germline V gene lookup returns CDR1 MNHEY and CDR2 SVGAGI. The ends lost 2 bases at V and 9 bases at J; junction bases unmatched: 7. The CDR3 runs 15 residues. Here the CDR3 reads CASSYGTGAQWPQHF. CDR3 nucleotides: TGTGCCAGCAGTTACGGGACAGGGGCTCAGTGGCCCCAGCATTTT.

The chain uses TRBV7-2 and TRBJ2-1; 10 bases are a match to TRBD2. CDR1 is SGHTA and CDR2 is FQGNSA in the germline V gene. V was clipped by 1 base and J by 7 bases; unmatched bases: 10. This CDR3 spans 17 amino acids. The CDR3 DNA is TGTGCCAGCAGCTTAGTCAAACTAGCGGGATCGACTAATGAGCAGTTCTTC. Its protein product is CASSLVKLAGSTNEQFF.

This clone occurred once. The chain is built from TRBV19 and TRBJ1-5; 11 bases align to TRBD1. V was clipped by 7 bases and J by 6 bases; unmatched bases: 8. Germline V gene lookup returns CDR1 LNHDA and CDR2 SQIVND (reference sequence). The CDR3 spans 15 residues. This chain's CDR3 is CASTIGDRGTQPQHF. The CDR3 DNA reads TGTGCCAGTACCATTGGGGACAGGGGGACTCAGCCCCAGCATTTT.

This chain links TRBV18 with TRBJ1-5, with a tentative D call TRBD1 (6 bases). The V end lost 3 bases, the J end lost 0 bases, and 18 bases lay between the germline ends. Germline loops: CDR1 KGHSH, CDR2 LQKENI. The CDR3 has 18 residues. CDR3 in DNA: TGTGCCAGCTCACCCCCTCCAACAGGGAAAAGTAGCAATCAGCCCCAGCATTTT. Its translation: CASSPPPTGKSSNQPQHF. Full variable domain (rest looked up from reference TRBV18 and TRBJ1-5): NAGVMQNPRHLVRRRGQEARLRCSPMKGHSHVYWYRQLPEEGLKFMVYLQKENIIDESGMPKERFSAEFPKEGPSILRIQQVVRGDSAAYFCASSPPPTGKSSNQPQHFGDGTRLSIL.